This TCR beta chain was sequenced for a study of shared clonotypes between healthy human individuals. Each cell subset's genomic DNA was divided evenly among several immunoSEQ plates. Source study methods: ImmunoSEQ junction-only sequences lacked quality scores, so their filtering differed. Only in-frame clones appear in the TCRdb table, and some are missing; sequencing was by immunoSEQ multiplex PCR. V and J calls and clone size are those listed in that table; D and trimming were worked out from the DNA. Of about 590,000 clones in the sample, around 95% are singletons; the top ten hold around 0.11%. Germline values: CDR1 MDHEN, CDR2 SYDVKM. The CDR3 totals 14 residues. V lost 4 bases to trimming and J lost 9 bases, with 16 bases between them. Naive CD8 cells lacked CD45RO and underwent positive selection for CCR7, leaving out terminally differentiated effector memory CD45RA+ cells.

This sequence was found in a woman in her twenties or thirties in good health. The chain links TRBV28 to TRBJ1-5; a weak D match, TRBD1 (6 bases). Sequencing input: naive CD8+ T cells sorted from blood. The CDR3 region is CASSSGTWYAPQHF. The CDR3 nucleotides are TGTGCCAGCAGTTCCGGGACATGGTATGCGCCCCAGCATTTT.